This entry features one T cell receptor (beta chain) sequence. Its antigen is as yet unknown. This entry comes from a study of radiotherapy plus CTLA-4 blockade in lung cancer. Study information: Objective responses were seen in under 20% of patients, disease control in over 25%. Study-wide findings and caveats: Blood saw expansion of tumor-derived TCR clones after radiotherapy plus ipilimumab.

Lung cancer patients with chemo-refractory metastatic non-small-cell disease were given focal radiation plus CTLA-4 blockade with ipilimumab. This CDR3 region has 13 residues. Germline CDR1 SEHNR, CDR2 FQNEAQ (reference sequence). Deletions cut 5 bases from V and 3 bases from J, with 9 bases between. The data were produced by immunoSEQ multiplex PCR, yet TCRdb's version contains in-frame clones alone and is incomplete. The sample has about 45,000 clones, 63% seen once. The sequencing here drew on peripheral blood, taken from a patient treated with radiotherapy plus ipilimumab. The source is a human donor with non-small cell lung cancer who had a partial response to radiotherapy plus ipilimumab. This chain joins TRBV7-9 and TRBJ2-3, with D uncertain. The CDR3 coding sequence is TGTGCCAGCAGCCCATGGCTGACAGATACGCAGTATTTT. Residues: CASSPWLTDTQYF.